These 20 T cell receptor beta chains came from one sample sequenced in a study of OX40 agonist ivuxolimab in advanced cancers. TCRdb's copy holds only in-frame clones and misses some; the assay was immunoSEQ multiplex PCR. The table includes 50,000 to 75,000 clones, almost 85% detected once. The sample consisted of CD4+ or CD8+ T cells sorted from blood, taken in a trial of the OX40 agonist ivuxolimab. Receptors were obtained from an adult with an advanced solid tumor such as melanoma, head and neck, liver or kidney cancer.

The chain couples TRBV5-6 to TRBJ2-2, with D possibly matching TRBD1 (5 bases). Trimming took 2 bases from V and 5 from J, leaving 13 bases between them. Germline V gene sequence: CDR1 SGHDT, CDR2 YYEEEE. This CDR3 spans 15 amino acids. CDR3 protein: CASSLDSYLTGELFF. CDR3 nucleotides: TGTGCCAGCAGCTTAGACAGCTACCTTACCGGGGAGCTGTTTTTT.

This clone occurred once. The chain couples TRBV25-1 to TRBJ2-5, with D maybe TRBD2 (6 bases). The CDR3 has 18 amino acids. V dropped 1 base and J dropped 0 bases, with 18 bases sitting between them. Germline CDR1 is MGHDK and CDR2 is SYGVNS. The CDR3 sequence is CASSELGLEGTHQETQYF. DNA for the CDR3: TGTGCCAGCAGTGAATTGGGGTTGGAGGGTACCCACCAAGAGACCCAGTACTTC.

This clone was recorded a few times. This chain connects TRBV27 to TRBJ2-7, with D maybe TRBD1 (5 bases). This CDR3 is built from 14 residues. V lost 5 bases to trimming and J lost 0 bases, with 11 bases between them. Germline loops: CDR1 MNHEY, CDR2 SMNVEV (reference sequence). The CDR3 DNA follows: TGTGCCAGCAGTGCATACAGGAGCTCCTACGAGCAGTACTTC. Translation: CASSAYRSSYEQYF.

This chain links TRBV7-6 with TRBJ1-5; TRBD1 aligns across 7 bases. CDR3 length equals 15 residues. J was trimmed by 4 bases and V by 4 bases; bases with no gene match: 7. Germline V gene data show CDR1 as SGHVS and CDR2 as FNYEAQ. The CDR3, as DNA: TGTGCCAGCAGCTCGGGACAGAGCCTTAATCAGCCCCAGCATTTT. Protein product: CASSSGQSLNQPQHF. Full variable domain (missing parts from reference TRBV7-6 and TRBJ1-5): GAGVSQSPRYKVTKRGQDVALRCDPISGHVSLYWYRQALGQGPEFLTYFNYEAQQDKSGLPNDRFSAERPEGSISTLTIQRTEQRDSAMYRCASSSGQSLNQPQHFGDGTRLSIL.

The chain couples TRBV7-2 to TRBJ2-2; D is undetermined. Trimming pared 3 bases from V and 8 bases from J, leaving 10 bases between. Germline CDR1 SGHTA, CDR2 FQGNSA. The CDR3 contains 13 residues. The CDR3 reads CASSFYLGGELFF. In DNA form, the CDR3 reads TGTGCCAGCAGCTTTTACTTAGGGGGGGAGCTGTTTTTT. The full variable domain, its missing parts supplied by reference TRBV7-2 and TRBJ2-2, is GAGVSQSPSNKVTEKGKDVELRCDPISGHTALYWYRQSLGQGLEFLIYFQGNSAPDKSGLPSDRFSAERTGGSVSTLTIQRTQQEDSAVYLCASSFYLGGELFFGEGSRLTVL.

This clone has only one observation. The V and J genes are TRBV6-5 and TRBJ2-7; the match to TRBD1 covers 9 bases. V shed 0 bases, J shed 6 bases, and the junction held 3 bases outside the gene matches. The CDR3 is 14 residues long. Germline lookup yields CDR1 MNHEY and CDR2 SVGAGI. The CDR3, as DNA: TGTGCCAGCAGTTACTCGGACAGGGGTTCCGAGCAGTACTTC. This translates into CASSYSDRGSEQYF.

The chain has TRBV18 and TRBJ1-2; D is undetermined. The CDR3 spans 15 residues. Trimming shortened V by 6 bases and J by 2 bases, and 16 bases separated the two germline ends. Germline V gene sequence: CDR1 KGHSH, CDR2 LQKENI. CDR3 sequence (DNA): TGTGCCAGCTCCCTGGAGCGGTGGGCAAACTATGGCTACACCTTC. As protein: CASSLERWANYGYTF.

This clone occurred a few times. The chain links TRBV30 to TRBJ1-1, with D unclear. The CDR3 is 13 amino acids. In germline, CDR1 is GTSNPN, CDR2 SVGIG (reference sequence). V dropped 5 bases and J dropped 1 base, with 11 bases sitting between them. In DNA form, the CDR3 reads TGTGCCTGGGTGACGGGTTCGAACACTGAAGCTTTCTTT. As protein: CAWVTGSNTEAFF. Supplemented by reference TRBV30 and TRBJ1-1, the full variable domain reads SQTIHQWPATLVQPVGSPLSLECTVEGTSNPNLYWYRQAAGRGLQLLFYSVGIGQISSEVPQNLSASRPQDRQFILSSKKLLLSDSGFYLCAWVTGSNTEAFFGQGTRLTVV.

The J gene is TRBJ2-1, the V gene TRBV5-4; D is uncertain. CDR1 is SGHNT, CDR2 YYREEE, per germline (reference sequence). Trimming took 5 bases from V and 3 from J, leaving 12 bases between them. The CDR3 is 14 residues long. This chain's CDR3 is CASSSKGYYNEQFF. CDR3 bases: TGTGCCAGCAGTTCCAAAGGATACTACAATGAGCAGTTCTTC.

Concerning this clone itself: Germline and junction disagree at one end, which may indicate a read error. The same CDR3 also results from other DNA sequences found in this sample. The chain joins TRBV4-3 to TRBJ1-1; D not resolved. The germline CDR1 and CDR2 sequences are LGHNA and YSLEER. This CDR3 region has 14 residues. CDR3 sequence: CASSQDWPNTEAFF. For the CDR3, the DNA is TGCGCCAGCAGCCAAGATTGGCCGAACACTGAAGCCTTCTTT.

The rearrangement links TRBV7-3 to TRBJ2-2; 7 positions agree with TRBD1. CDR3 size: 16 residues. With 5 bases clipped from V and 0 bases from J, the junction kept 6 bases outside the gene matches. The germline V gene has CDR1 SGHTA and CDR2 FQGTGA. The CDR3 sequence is CASSVQGFANTGELFF. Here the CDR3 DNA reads TGTGCCAGCAGCGTACAGGGGTTCGCGAACACCGGGGAGCTGTTTTTT.

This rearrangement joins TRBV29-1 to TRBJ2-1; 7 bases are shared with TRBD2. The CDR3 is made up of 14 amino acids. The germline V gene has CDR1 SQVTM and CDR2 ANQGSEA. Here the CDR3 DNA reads TGCAGTGGGGGTTACCTAGCGGCTTACAATGAGCAGTTCTTC. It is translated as CSGGYLAAYNEQFF.

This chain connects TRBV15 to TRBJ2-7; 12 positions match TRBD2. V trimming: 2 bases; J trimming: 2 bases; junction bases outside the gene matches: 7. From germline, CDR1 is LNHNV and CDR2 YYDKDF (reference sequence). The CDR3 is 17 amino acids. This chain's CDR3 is CATSRPLGLAGTYEQYF. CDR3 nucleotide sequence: TGTGCCACCAGCAGACCTCTCGGACTAGCGGGGACCTACGAGCAGTACTTC.

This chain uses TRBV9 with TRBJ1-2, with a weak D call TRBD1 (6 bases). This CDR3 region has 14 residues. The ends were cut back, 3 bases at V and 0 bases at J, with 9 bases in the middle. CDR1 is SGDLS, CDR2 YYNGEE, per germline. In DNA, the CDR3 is TGTGCCAGCAGCGGAACAGGGACTAACTATGGCTACACCTTC. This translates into CASSGTGTNYGYTF.

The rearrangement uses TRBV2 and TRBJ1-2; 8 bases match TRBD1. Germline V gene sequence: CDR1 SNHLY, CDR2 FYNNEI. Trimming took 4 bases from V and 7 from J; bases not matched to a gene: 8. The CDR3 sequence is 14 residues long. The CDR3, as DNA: TGTGCCAGCAGTGGGACAGGGAGGGGGTCTGGCTACACCTTC. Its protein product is CASSGTGRGSGYTF.

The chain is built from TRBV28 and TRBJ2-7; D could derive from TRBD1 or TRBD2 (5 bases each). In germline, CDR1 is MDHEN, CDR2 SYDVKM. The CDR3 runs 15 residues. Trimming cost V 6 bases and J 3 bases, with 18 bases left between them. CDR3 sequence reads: CASSSSWMGDYEQYF. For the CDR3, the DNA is TGTGCCAGCAGCTCAAGTTGGATGGGGGACTACGAGCAGTACTTC.

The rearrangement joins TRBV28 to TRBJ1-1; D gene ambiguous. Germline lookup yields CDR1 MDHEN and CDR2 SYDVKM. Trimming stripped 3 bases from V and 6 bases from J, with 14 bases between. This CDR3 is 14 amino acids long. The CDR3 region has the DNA TGTGCCAGCAGTTTTGTCGGAGGGCGGGCTGAAGCTTTCTTT. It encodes CASSFVGGRAEAFF. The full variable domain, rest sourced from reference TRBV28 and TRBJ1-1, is DVKVTQSSRYLVKRTGEKVFLECVQDMDHENMFWYRQDPGLGLRLIYFSYDVKMKEKGDIPEGYSVSREKKERFSLILESASTNQTSMYLCASSFVGGRAEAFFGQGTRLTVV.

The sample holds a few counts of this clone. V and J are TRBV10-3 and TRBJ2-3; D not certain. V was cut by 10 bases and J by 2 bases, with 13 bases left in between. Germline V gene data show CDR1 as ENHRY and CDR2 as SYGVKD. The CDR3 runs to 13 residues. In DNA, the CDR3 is TGTGCCAGTCATCAAACCATCACAGATACGCAGTATTTT. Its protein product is CASHQTITDTQYF.

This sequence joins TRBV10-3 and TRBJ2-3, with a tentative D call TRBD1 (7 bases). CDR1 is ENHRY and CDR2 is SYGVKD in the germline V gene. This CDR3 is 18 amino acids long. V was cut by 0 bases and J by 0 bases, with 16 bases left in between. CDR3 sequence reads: CAISESTSQGGSTDTQYF. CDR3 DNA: TGTGCCATCAGTGAGTCGACGTCGCAGGGGGGTAGCACAGATACGCAGTATTTT.

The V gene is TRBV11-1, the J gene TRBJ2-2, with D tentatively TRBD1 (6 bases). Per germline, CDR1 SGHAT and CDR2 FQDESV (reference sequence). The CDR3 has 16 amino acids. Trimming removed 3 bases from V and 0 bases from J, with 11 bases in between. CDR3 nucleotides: TGTGCCAGCAGCTTGGGACACTCTGCGAACACCGGGGAGCTGTTTTTT. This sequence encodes CASSLGHSANTGELFF.